Listed below are T cell receptor beta chains from one sample, sequenced in a study of blood T cell repertoires in COVID-19. The assay was immunoSEQ multiplex PCR, and TCRdb's table has in-frame clones only and misses some. The profile shows over 150,000 clones, approximately 85% of them singletons. Sequenced material: PBMCs or T cells enriched from blood (not recorded which). These receptors all come from a man aged 35 to 55 who had recovered from COVID-19. Each CDR3 is given without its conserved first and last residue.

V gene,J gene,CDR3 protein
TRBV24-1,TRBJ2-2,ATSDAGTVGTGELF
TRBV21-1,TRBJ2-7,ASSNWTADYEQY
TRBV11-3,TRBJ2-7,ASSPSGQTYEQY
TRBV9,TRBJ2-2,ASSARRDRAGSGELF
TRBV27,TRBJ2-7,ASSSPTSGSREQY
TRBV6-5,TRBJ2-2,ASSYSTRGRGGELF
TRBV6-5,TRBJ2-3,ASTGRDRGTDTQY
TRBV11-2,TRBJ2-5,ASSLVPPTDRSRETQY
TRBV2,TRBJ2-6,ASSELIGANVLT
TRBV24-1,TRBJ2-7,ATSVGGSSYEQY
TRBV10-2,TRBJ1-5,ASRGQPNQPQH
TRBV11-3,TRBJ1-4,ASSLDRGPGEKLF
TRBV15,TRBJ1-2,ATSRNRGDGYT
TRBV5-4,TRBJ1-1,ASGAEGRGHTEAF
TRBV29-1,TRBJ1-1,SVVQTVNTEAF
TRBV28,TRBJ1-2,ASSPFDRALYGYT
TRBV29-1,TRBJ2-7,SVMESAAASPYEQY
TRBV27,TRBJ1-6,ASSLFGGTAYNSPLH
TRBV24-1,TRBJ2-1,ATSDSDLNEQF
TRBV19,TRBJ1-4,ASSSAFRQNVEKLF
TRBV12-3/TRBV12-4,TRBJ1-2,ASSLVSGYGYT
TRBV4-1,TRBJ1-6,ASSQPLGVNSPLH
TRBV28,TRBJ2-2,ASSLFDTGASGRGAGELF
TRBV19,TRBJ2-2,ASTLGANTGELF
TRBV20-1,TRBJ1-1,SVVETEAF
TRBV28,TRBJ1-3,ASSPYRAGNTIY
TRBV30,TRBJ2-7,AWSSRPHYEQY
TRBV6-5,TRBJ2-4,ASSSPGQGGNIQY
TRBV5-1,TRBJ1-1,ASSSGQFNFNTEAF
TRBV5-1,TRBJ1-1,ASSLDSGTEAF
TRBV7-9,TRBJ1-1,ASMGQPPL
TRBV28,TRBJ1-3,ASSLTGNTIY
TRBV10-2,TRBJ2-7,ASAHSGGAAYEQY
TRBV10-3,TRBJ1-2,AIRIDRESYGYT
TRBV6-5,TRBJ1-4,ASRWAGNEKLF
TRBV2,TRBJ2-5,ASSRMPQETQY
TRBV3-1/TRBV3-2,TRBJ1-2,ASSQTPGQGNGYT
TRBV27,TRBJ1-4,ASTRTGGMGTNEKLF
TRBV18,TRBJ1-5,ASSPGGSGNQPQH
TRBV19,TRBJ2-2,ASSRLTGELF
TRBV20-1,TRBJ2-7,SASLNPSYEQY
TRBV6-5,TRBJ1-4,ASWQEKLF
TRBV6-5,TRBJ1-5,ASSYSGGRNQPQH
TRBV25-1,TRBJ1-5,ASRELITGRGQPQH